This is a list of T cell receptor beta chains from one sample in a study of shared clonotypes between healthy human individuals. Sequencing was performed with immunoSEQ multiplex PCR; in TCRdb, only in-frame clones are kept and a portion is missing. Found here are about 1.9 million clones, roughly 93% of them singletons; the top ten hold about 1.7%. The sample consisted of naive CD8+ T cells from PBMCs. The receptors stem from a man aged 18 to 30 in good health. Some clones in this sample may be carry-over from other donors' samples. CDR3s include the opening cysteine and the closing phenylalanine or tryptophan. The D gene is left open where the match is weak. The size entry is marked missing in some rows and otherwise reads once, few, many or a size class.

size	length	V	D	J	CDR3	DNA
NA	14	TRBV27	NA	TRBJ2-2	CASSPADLTGELFF	TGTGCCAGCAGTCCAGCGGATTTAACCGGGGAGCTGTTTTTT
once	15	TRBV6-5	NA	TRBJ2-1	CASSYDVQEGDEQFF	TGTGCCAGCAGTTACGATGTGCAGGAGGGCGATGAGCAGTTCTTC
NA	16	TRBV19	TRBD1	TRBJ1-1	CASSPGTAQMNTEAFF	TGTGCCAGTAGCCCTGGGACAGCCCAAATGAACACTGAAGCTTTCTTT
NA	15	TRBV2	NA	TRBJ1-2	CASSGRDSTNYGYTF	TGTGCCAGCAGTGGACGGGACTCAACCAACTATGGCTACACCTTC
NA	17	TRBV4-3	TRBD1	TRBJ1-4	CASSQDSLGTVNEKLFF	TGCGCCAGCAGCCAAGATAGTCTTGGGACAGTTAATGAAAAACTGTTTTTT
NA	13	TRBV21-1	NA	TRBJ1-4	CASSTDGNEKLFF	TGTGCCAGCAGCACGGACGGCAATGAAAAACTGTTTTTT
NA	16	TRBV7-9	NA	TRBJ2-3	CASSSQGGGGTDTQYF	TGTGCCAGCAGCTCCCAGGGAGGCGGCGGCACAGATACGCAGTATTTT
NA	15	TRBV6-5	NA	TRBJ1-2	CASSYQAPSGHGYTF	TGTGCCAGCAGTTACCAGGCCCCGAGCGGCCATGGCTACACCTTC
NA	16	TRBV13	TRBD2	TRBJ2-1	CASSTTSGWDYNEQFF	TGTGCCAGCAGCACCACTAGCGGGTGGGACTACAATGAGCAGTTCTTC
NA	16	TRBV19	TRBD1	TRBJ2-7	CASSMGPGTGAYEQYF	TGTGCCAGTAGTATGGGACCCGGGACAGGGGCCTACGAGCAGTACTTC
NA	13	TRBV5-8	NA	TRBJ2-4	CASSLRSQNIQYF	TGTGCCAGCAGCTTGAGGTCACAAAACATTCAGTACTTC
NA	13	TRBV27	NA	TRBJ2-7	CASSWGTSYEQYF	TGTGCCAGCAGTTGGGGCACTTCCTACGAGCAGTACTTC
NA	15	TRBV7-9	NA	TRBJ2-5	CASSLHREVQETQYF	TGTGCCAGCAGCTTGCACAGAGAAGTCCAAGAGACCCAGTACTTC
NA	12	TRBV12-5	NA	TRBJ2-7	CASGLGPVEQYF	TGTGCTAGTGGTTTAGGGCCGGTCGAGCAGTACTTC
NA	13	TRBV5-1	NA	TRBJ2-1	CASSSERYNEQFF	TGCGCCAGCAGCTCCGAGCGGTACAATGAGCAGTTCTTC
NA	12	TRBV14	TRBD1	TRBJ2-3	CASSLNRGTQYF	TGTGCCAGCAGCCTAAACAGGGGAACGCAGTATTTT
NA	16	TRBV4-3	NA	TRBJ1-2	CASSQDLGAFNYGYTF	TGCGCCAGCAGCCAAGATCTGGGGGCCTTTAACTATGGCTACACCTTC
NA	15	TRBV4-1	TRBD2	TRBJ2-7	CASSQERTSGYEQYF	TGCGCCAGCAGCCAAGAGAGGACTAGCGGCTACGAGCAGTACTTC
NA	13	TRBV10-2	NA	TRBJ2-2	CASNVGNTGELFF	TGCGCCAGCAATGTAGGGAACACCGGGGAGCTGTTTTTT
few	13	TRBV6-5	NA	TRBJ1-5	CASRVSENQPQHF	TGTGCCAGCAGGGTATCGGAAAATCAGCCCCAGCATTTT
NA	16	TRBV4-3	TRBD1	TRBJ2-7	CASSPGTGTDSYEQYF	TGCGCCAGCAGCCCTGGAACCGGGACAGACTCCTACGAGCAGTACTTC
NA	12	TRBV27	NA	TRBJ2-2	CASSLPRGELFF	TGTGCCAGCAGTTTACCTCGCGGGGAGCTGTTTTTT
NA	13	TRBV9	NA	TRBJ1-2	CASSLPGDYGYTF	TGTGCCAGCAGCCTCCCAGGGGACTATGGCTACACCTTC
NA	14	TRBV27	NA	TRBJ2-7	CASSLFTGNYEQYF	TGTGCCAGCAGTTTATTTACAGGTAACTACGAGCAGTACTTC
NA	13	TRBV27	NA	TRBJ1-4	CATKGHFNEKLFF	TGTGCCACCAAGGGACACTTTAATGAAAAACTGTTTTTT
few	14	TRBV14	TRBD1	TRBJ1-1	CASSRYRGDTEAFF	TGTGCCAGCAGCCGATACAGGGGGGACACTGAAGCTTTCTTT
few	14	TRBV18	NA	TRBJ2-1	CASSPGDSYNEQFF	TGTGCCAGCTCACCAGGGGACTCCTACAATGAGCAGTTCTTC
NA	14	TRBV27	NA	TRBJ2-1	CASSLFRGGNEQFF	TGTGCCAGCAGTTTATTCAGGGGAGGCAATGAGCAGTTCTTC
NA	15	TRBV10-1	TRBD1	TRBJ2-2	CASSGGTGSTGELFF	TGCGCCAGCAGTGGAGGGACAGGGTCCACCGGGGAGCTGTTTTTT
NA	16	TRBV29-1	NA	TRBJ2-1	CSVPTGHKPPYNEQFF	TGCAGCGTACCCACAGGGCACAAACCCCCCTACAATGAGCAGTTCTTC
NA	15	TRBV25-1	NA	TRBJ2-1	CASSVGGSSYNEQFF	TGTGCCAGCAGTGTCGGGGGAAGCTCCTACAATGAGCAGTTCTTC
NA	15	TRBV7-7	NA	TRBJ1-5	CASRKQGESNQPQHF	TGTGCCAGCAGGAAACAGGGTGAGAGCAATCAGCCCCAGCATTTT
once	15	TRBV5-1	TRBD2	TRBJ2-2	CASSSGLAATGELFF	TGCGCCAGCAGCTCAGGACTAGCGGCCACCGGGGAGCTGTTTTTT
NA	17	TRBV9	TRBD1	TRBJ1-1	CASSVAPDREVNTEAFF	TGTGCCAGCAGCGTAGCTCCGGACAGGGAGGTGAACACTGAAGCTTTCTTT
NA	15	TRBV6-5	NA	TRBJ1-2	CASSYSPGGDYGYTF	TGTGCCAGCAGTTACTCACCGGGGGGGGACTATGGCTACACCTTC
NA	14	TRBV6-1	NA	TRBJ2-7	CASRGRGASYEQYF	TGTGCCAGCAGGGGCAGGGGTGCGTCCTACGAGCAGTACTTC
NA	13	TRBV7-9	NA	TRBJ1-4	CASSLNGREKLFF	TGTGCCAGCAGCTTGAATGGGCGTGAAAAACTGTTTTTT
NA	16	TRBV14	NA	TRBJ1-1	CASSQEGEGINTEAFF	TGTGCCAGCAGCCAAGAAGGCGAGGGGATCAACACTGAAGCTTTCTTT
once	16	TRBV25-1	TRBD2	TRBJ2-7	CASSGLAEANAYEQYF	TGTGCCAGCAGTGGACTAGCGGAAGCAAACGCCTACGAGCAGTACTTC
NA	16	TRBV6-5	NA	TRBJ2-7	CASSYSTAGAPGEQYF	TGTGCCAGCAGTTACTCGACAGCAGGGGCGCCGGGTGAGCAGTACTTC
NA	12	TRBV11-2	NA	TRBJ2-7	CASSHSGDEQYF	TGTGCCAGCAGCCACTCGGGGGACGAGCAGTACTTC
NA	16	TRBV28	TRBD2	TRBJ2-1	CASSWERELAYNEQFF	TGTGCCAGCAGTTGGGAGCGGGAGTTAGCCTACAATGAGCAGTTCTTC